This is a list of T cell receptor beta chains from one sample in a study of beta chain features in type 1 diabetes. TCRdb keeps only in-frame clones here, not all; method: immunoSEQ multiplex PCR. The profile shows hundreds of thousands of clones, around an eighth of them singletons. Input material: naive CD4+ T cells from blood. All receptors derive from a man younger than 35 with type 1 diabetes. The CDR3 runs from the conserved cysteine through the conserved F or W. Fields, in order: clone size, J gene, D gene, V gene, CDR3 protein, CDR3 DNA. The D gene is left open where the match is weak. Clone size is stated in some rows and not others, as once, few, many or a class when expanded.

- TRBJ2-7 TRBD1 TRBV29-1 CSVRTGTYEQYF TGCAGCGTTAGGACAGGGACCTACGAGCAGTACTTC
- TRBJ1-1 TRBD1 TRBV19 CASRHRGDRGVSTEAFF TGTGCCAGTAGACATCGAGGGGACAGGGGCGTGAGCACTGAAGCTTTCTTT
few TRBJ1-1 - TRBV6-1 CALQGNTEAFF TGTGCCCTACAGGGCAACACTGAAGCTTTCTTT
few TRBJ1-1 - TRBV6-6 CASSPQDTEAFF TGTGCCAGCAGTCCACAGGACACTGAAGCTTTCTTT
- TRBJ2-1 - TRBV25-1 CASIGRSSYNEQFF TGTGCCAGCATAGGGCGAAGCTCCTACAATGAGCAGTTCTTC
few TRBJ1-6 - TRBV7-9 CASSLQPNSPLHF TGTGCCAGCAGCTTACAACCTAATTCACCCCTCCACTTT
- TRBJ2-5 - TRBV5-1 CASSLAGYQETQYF TGCGCCAGCAGCTTGGCCGGATACCAAGAGACCCAGTACTTC
- TRBJ2-7 TRBD2 TRBV14 CASSQAGGYEQYF TGTGCCAGCAGCCAAGCCGGGGGGTACGAGCAGTACTTC
- TRBJ2-3 - TRBV9 CASSVVFPDTQYF TGTGCCAGCAGCGTAGTATTCCCAGATACGCAGTATTTT
- TRBJ1-5 - TRBV7-6 CASSLGLNQPQHF TGTGCCAGCAGCTTAGGGTTAAATCAGCCCCAGCATTTT
- TRBJ2-7 TRBD1 TRBV11-2 CASSPQGFSYEQYF TGTGCCAGCAGCCCACAGGGGTTCTCCTACGAGCAGTACTTC
few TRBJ1-6 - TRBV14 CASSQQGSYNSPLHF TGTGCCAGCAGCCAGCAGGGTTCCTATAATTCACCCCTCCACTTT
- TRBJ2-5 TRBD2 TRBV6-5 CASSFTSGGQETQYF TGTGCCAGCAGCTTCACTAGCGGGGGGCAAGAGACCCAGTACTTC
- TRBJ2-3 - TRBV5-4 CASSTPGHSSTDTQYF TGTGCCAGCAGCACCCCGGGACATTCTAGCACAGATACGCAGTATTTT
- TRBJ2-3 - TRBV4-1 CASSRGGRGGLTDTQYF TGCGCCAGCAGCCGGGGAGGGCGCGGGGGCCTGACAGATACGCAGTATTTT
- TRBJ2-7 - TRBV28 CASSLWEGFSYEQYF TGTGCCAGCAGTTTATGGGAAGGGTTCTCCTACGAGCAGTACTTC
- TRBJ1-3 TRBD1 TRBV5-1 CASSLNGQGENTIYF TGCGCCAGCAGCCTCAACGGACAGGGGGAAAACACCATATATTTT
- TRBJ2-7 - TRBV6-5 CASSYSGAGGHEQYF TGTGCCAGCAGTTACTCGGGGGCCGGGGGCCACGAGCAGTACTTC
- TRBJ2-7 - TRBV5-1 CASSLGTNYEQYF TGCGCCAGCAGCTTGGGGACTAACTACGAGCAGTACTTC
few TRBJ1-1 - TRBV30 CAWSVLQGPTEAFF TGTGCCTGGAGTGTACTGCAGGGACCCACTGAAGCTTTCTTT
- TRBJ2-1 - TRBV6-5 CASSYRPGDEQFF TGTGCCAGCAGTTACCGCCCTGGCGATGAGCAGTTCTTC
- TRBJ2-5 TRBD1 TRBV7-6 CASSLVTGGGQETQYF TGTGCCAGCAGCTTGGTTACAGGGGGAGGCCAAGAGACCCAGTACTTC
- TRBJ2-5 - TRBV6-5 CASSYSGGVLQETQYF TGTGCCAGCAGTTACTCGGGCGGAGTCCTCCAAGAGACCCAGTACTTC
few TRBJ1-2 TRBD1 TRBV29-1 CSVFPGQGNYGYTF TGCAGCGTTTTTCCGGGACAGGGGAACTATGGCTACACCTTC
few TRBJ2-3 - TRBV7-9 CASSLASGVEGTDTQYF TGTGCCAGCAGCTTAGCGTCCGGGGTAGAGGGCACAGATACGCAGTATTTT
few TRBJ2-3 - TRBV11-1 CASSFGGREDTQYF TGTGCCAGCAGCTTTGGCGGCCGCGAGGATACGCAGTATTTT
- TRBJ1-6 - TRBV14 CASSPTMNSPLHF TGTGCCAGCAGCCCGACGATGAATTCACCCCTCCACTTT
- TRBJ2-2 - TRBV2 CASRSGTANTGELFF TGTGCCAGCAGGTCCGGGACGGCGAACACCGGGGAGCTGTTTTTT
few TRBJ2-5 - TRBV7-9 CASSSLGIGAETQYF TGTGCCAGCAGCTCCTTAGGGATTGGTGCAGAGACCCAGTACTTC
- TRBJ2-7 - TRBV5-4 CASSLGSGSSYEQYF TGTGCCAGCAGCTTGGGTTCGGGAAGCTCCTACGAGCAGTACTTC
few TRBJ2-5 TRBD2 TRBV7-3 CASAQRGTETQYF TGTGCCAGCGCCCAGCGGGGGACGGAGACCCAGTACTTC
- TRBJ2-1 - TRBV19 CASSTTVNNEQFF TGTGCCAGTAGTACGACAGTGAACAATGAGCAGTTCTTC
few TRBJ2-7 TRBD1 TRBV30 CAQGGQTSGEQYF TGTGCCCAAGGGGGACAGACAAGTGGGGAGCAGTACTTC
few TRBJ1-5 - TRBV7-9 CASSLQGGNNQPQHF TGTGCCAGCAGCCTACAGGGCGGTAACAATCAGCCCCAGCATTTT
once TRBJ1-2 - TRBV6-4 CASSDSQFWDGYTF TGTGCCAGCAGCGACTCGCAGTTTTGGGATGGCTACACCTTC
few TRBJ1-5 - TRBV29-1 CSVQDSNQPQHF TGCAGCGTTCAGGATAGCAATCAGCCCCAGCATTTT
- TRBJ1-4 - TRBV7-9 CASSLIGDTNEKLFF TGTGCCAGCAGCTTAATTGGGGATACTAATGAAAAACTGTTTTTT
few TRBJ1-1 - TRBV18 CASSPPSKVNTEAFF TGTGCCAGCTCACCACCCAGCAAGGTGAACACTGAAGCTTTCTTT
- TRBJ1-1 TRBD1 TRBV7-6 CASTDRGDTEAFF TGTGCCAGCACGGACAGGGGTGACACTGAAGCTTTCTTT
- TRBJ1-5 TRBD1 TRBV4-1 CASSQPGTGGNQPQHF TGCGCCAGCAGCCAGCCCGGGACAGGAGGGAATCAGCCCCAGCATTTT
- TRBJ1-1 - TRBV25-1 CASTGLATEAFF TGTGCCAGCACAGGACTGGCCACTGAAGCTTTCTTT
- TRBJ2-1 - TRBV11-2 CASSLDRINEQFF TGTGCCAGCAGCTTAGACAGAATCAATGAGCAGTTCTTC
- TRBJ1-2 - TRBV18 CASSPGRERGYTF TGTGCCAGCTCACCAGGGAGAGAAAGAGGCTACACCTTC
- TRBJ1-1 - TRBV5-6 CASSLGPTEAFF TGTGCCAGCAGCTTGGGGCCCACTGAAGCTTTCTTT
few TRBJ1-6 - TRBV10-3 CAISEGQSGHFSPLHF TGTGCCATCAGTGAGGGACAGTCGGGGCATTTTTCGCCCCTCCACTTT
few TRBJ1-1 - TRBV28 CASSLPDSVWAFF TGTGCCAGCAGTTTACCCGACAGCGTCTGGGCTTTCTTT
few TRBJ2-7 - TRBV6-6 CASSSLTSTYEQYF TGTGCCAGCAGTTCCCTCACTTCCACCTACGAGCAGTACTTC
few TRBJ1-2 - TRBV4-1 CASSQGPSVNYGYTF TGCGCCAGCAGCCAAGGACCGTCCGTGAACTATGGCTACACCTTC
few TRBJ1-1 - TRBV29-1 CSVARGPNTEAFF TGCAGCGTTGCTCGTGGTCCAAACACTGAAGCTTTCTTT
- TRBJ2-3 TRBD1 TRBV5-1 CASSLGRDRVTDTQYF TGCGCCAGCAGCTTGGGCCGGGACAGGGTCACAGATACGCAGTATTTT